This TCR beta chain was captured in a study of shared clonotypes between healthy human individuals. Researchers ran the assay at a deep level. Produced via immunoSEQ multiplex PCR; TCRdb's table is partial and in-frame only. The table has about 2.3 million clones, just over 90% seen once; the top ten hold roughly 0.36%. Nashville, Tennessee was home to all donors, who were Caucasian adults. This CDR3 spans 15 amino acids. V lost 7 bases and J lost 4; bases outside the gene matches: 6. Germline loops: CDR1 MNHEY, CDR2 SMNVEV (reference sequence). The chain is built from TRBV27 and TRBJ2-2; 10 bases match TRBD2. Source material: naive CD4+ T cells from PBMCs. This sample's subset: CD45RA+ positively selected. This receptor was taken from a man in his late teens or twenties in good health. Some clones in this sample may be carry-over from other donors' samples. CDR3 coding DNA: TGTGCCAGCACCTTAGCGGGAGGCGGCACCGGGGAGCTGTTTTTT. Translation: CASTLAGGGTGELFF.